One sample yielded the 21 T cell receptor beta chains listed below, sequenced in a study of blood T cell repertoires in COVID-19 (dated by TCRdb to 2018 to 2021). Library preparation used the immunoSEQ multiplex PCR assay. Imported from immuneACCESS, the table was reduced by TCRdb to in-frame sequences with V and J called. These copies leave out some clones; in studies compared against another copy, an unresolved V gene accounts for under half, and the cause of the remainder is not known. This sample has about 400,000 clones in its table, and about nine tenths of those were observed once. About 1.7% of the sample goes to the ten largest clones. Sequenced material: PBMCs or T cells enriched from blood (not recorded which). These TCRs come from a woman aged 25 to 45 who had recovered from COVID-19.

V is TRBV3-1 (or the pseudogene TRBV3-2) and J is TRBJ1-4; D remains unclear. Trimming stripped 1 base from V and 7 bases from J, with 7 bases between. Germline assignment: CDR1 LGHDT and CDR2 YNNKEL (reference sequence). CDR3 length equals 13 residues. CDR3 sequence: CASSQGWSEKLFF. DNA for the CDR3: TGTGCCAGCAGCCAAGGGTGGAGTGAAAAACTGTTTTTT.

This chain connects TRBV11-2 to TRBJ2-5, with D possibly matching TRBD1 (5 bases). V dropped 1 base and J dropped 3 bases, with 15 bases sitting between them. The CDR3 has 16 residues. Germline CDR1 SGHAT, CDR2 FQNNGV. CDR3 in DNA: TGTGCCAGCAGCTTAGTATTTTGGCAGGGTGAAGAGACCCAGTACTTC. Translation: CASSLVFWQGEETQYF.

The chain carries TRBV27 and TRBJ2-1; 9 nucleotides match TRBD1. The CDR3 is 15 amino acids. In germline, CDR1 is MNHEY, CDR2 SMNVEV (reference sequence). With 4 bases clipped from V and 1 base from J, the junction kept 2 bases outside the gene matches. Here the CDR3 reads CASSWGQGSYNEQFF. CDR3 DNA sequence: TGTGCCAGCAGTTGGGGACAGGGATCCTACAATGAGCAGTTCTTC.

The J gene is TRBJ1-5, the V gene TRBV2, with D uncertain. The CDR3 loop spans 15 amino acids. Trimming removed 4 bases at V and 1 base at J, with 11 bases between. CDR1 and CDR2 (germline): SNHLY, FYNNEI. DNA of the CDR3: TGTGCCAGCAGTGTATCACGAGGAAGCAATCAGCCCCAGCATTTT. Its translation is CASSVSRGSNQPQHF.

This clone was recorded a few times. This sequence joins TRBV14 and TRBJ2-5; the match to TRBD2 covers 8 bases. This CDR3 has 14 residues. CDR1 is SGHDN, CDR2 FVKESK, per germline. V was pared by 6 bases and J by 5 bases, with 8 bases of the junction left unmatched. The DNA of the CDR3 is TGTGCCAGCAGTCCTCGGGGGGGCAGCGAGACCCAGTACTTC. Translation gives CASSPRGGSETQYF.

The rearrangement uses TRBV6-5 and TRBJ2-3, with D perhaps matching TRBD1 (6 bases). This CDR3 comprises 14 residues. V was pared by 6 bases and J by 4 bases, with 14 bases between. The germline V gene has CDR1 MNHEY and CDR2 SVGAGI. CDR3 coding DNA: TGTGCCAGCAGAACAGGGATTGTGTCAGATACGCAGTATTTT. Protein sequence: CASRTGIVSDTQYF.

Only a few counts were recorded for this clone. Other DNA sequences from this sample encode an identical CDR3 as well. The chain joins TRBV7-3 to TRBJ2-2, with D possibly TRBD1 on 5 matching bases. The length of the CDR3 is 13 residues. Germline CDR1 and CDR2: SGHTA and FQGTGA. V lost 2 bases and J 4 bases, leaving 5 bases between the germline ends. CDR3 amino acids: CASSLQGTGELFF. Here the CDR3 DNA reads TGTGCCAGCAGCTTACAGGGCACCGGGGAGCTGTTTTTT.

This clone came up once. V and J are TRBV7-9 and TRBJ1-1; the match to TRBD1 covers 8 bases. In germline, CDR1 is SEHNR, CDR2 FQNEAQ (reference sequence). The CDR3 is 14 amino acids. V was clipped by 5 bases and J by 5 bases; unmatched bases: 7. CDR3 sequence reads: CASSPGQGGTEAFF. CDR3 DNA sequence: TGTGCCAGCAGCCCCGGACAGGGAGGGACTGAAGCTTTCTTT.

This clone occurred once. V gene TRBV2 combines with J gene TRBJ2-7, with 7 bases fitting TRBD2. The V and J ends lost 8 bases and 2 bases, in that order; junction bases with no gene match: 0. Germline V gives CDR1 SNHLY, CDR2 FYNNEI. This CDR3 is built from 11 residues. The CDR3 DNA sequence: TGTGCCAGCGGACTAGCCTACGAGCAGTACTTC. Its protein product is CASGLAYEQYF.

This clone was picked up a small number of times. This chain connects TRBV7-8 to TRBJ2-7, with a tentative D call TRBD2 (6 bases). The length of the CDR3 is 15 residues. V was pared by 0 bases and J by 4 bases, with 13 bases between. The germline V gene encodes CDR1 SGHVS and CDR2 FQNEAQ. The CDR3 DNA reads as TGTGCCAGCAGCTTAGCGCACGGGAGTCAGTACGAGCAGTACTTC. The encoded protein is CASSLAHGSQYEQYF.

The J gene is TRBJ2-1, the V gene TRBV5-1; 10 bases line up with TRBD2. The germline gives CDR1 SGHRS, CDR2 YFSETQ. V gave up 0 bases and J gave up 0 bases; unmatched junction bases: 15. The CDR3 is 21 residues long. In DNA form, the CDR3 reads TGCGCCAGCAGCTTGGCCCGAGCTAGCGGGAGCCAGTCTAGCTCCTACAATGAGCAGTTCTTC. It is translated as CASSLARASGSQSSSYNEQFF.

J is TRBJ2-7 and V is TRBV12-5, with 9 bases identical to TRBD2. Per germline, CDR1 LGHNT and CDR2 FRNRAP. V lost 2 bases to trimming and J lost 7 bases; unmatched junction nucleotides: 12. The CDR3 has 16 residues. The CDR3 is CASGLRLAGSRLEQYF. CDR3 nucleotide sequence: TGTGCTAGTGGTTTGAGGCTAGCGGGATCAAGGTTGGAGCAGTACTTC. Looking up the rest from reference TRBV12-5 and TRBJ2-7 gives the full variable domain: DARVTQTPRHKVTEMGQEVTMRCQPILGHNTVFWYRQTMMQGLELLAYFRNRAPLDDSGMPKDRFSAEMPDATLATLKIQPSEPRDSAVYFCASGLRLAGSRLEQYFGPGTRLTVT.

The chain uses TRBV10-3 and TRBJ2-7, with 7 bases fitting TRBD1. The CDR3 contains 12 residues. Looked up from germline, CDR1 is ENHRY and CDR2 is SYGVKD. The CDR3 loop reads CAHGTVSYEQYF. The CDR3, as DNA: TGTGCACACGGGACAGTCTCCTACGAGCAGTACTTC.

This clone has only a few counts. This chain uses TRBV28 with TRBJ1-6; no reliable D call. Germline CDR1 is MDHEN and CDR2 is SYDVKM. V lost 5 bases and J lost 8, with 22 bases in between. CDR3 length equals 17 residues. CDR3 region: CASSPYRSARGDSPLHF. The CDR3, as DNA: TGTGCCAGCAGTCCATACCGGTCCGCACGGGGTGATTCACCCCTCCACTTT.

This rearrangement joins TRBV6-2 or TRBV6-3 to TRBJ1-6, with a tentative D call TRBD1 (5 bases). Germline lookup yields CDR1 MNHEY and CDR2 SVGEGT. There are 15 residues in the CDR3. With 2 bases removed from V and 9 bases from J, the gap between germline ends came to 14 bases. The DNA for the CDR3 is TGTGCCAGCAGTTACACCCATGGAGGGGTTTCACCCCTCCACTTT. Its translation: CASSYTHGGVSPLHF.

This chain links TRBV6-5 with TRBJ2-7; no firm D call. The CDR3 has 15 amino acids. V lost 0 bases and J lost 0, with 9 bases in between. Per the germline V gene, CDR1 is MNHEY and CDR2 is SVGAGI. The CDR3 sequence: CASSYSRWASYEQYF. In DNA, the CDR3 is TGTGCCAGCAGTTACTCGCGTTGGGCCTCCTACGAGCAGTACTTC.

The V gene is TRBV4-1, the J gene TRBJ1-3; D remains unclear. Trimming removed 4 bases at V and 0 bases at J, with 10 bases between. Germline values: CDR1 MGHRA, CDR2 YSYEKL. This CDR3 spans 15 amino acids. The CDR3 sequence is CASSPPGASGNTIYF. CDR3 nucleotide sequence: TGCGCCAGCAGCCCTCCTGGAGCCTCTGGAAACACCATATATTTT.

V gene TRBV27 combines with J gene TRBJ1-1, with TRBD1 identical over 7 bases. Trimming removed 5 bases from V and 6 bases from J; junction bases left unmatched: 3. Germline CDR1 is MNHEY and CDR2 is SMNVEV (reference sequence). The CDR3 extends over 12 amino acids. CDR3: CASSPTGSEAFF. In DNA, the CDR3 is TGTGCCAGCAGTCCGACAGGGTCTGAAGCTTTCTTT.

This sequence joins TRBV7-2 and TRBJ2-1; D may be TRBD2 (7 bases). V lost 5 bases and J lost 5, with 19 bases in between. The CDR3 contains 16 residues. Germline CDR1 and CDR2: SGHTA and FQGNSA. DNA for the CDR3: TGTGCCAGCAGCCGTGGAGGGGGGGGCAGGGACAATGAGCAGTTCTTC. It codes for CASSRGGGGRDNEQFF.

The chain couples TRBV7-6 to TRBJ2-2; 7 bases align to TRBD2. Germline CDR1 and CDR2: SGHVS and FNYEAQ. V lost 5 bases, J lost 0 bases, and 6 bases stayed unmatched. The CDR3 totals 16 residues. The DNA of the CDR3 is TGTGCCAGCAGCCCTACTAGCGTCTCGAACACCGGGGAGCTGTTTTTT. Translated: CASSPTSVSNTGELFF.

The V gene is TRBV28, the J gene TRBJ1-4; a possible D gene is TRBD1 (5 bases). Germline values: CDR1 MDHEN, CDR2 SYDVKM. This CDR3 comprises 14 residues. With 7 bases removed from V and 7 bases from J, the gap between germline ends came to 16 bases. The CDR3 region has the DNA TGTGCCAGCAAGGGGACGGGGGTGTCTGAAAAACTGTTTTTT. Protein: CASKGTGVSEKLFF. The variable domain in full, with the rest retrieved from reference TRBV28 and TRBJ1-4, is DVKVTQSSRYLVKRTGEKVFLECVQDMDHENMFWYRQDPGLGLRLIYFSYDVKMKEKGDIPEGYSVSREKKERFSLILESASTNQTSMYLCASKGTGVSEKLFFGSGTQLSVL.